These 13 T cell receptor beta chains share one sample of origin, sequenced in a study of OX40 agonist ivuxolimab in advanced cancers. The data were produced by immunoSEQ multiplex PCR, yet TCRdb's version contains in-frame clones alone and is incomplete. Found here are 80,000 to 100,000 clones, around 90% of them singletons; the top ten hold roughly 0.79%. The specimen was CD4+ or CD8+ T cells sorted from blood, collected in a trial of the OX40 agonist ivuxolimab. These receptors were taken from an adult with an advanced solid tumor such as melanoma, head and neck, liver or kidney cancer.

This rearrangement joins TRBV9 to TRBJ1-6; 7 bases line up with TRBD1. The V gene end was trimmed by 2 bases and the J gene end by 6 bases; junction bases not matched to a gene: 2. Looked up from germline, CDR1 is SGDLS and CDR2 is YYNGEE. This CDR3 comprises 14 residues. The DNA for the CDR3 is TGTGCCAGCAGCGTCGGGACAGTTAATTCACCCCTCCACTTT. It translates to CASSVGTVNSPLHF.

The chain links TRBV5-1 to TRBJ2-2, with 13 bases lining up with TRBD2. J gave up 6 bases and V 2 bases, and 16 bases lay outside the gene matches. From germline, CDR1 is SGHRS and CDR2 YFSETQ. The CDR3 has 20 residues. In nucleotides, the CDR3 is TGCGCCAGCAGCTTAACACCCCTCAGACTAGCGGGGGGAGTGGCCGGGGAGCTGTTTTTT. Encoded protein: CASSLTPLRLAGGVAGELFF.

The V gene is TRBV29-1, the J gene TRBJ1-2; D possibly corresponds to TRBD1 (6 bases). This CDR3 spans 13 amino acids. Germline-derived CDR1 and CDR2 are SQVTM and ANQGSEA. V lost 6 bases, J lost 4 bases, and 15 bases lay in between. The DNA of the CDR3 is TGCAGCGTAAACAGGGAAGAGACCTATGGCTACACCTTC. Amino acids: CSVNREETYGYTF. Complete variable domain (other parts from reference TRBV29-1 and TRBJ1-2): SAVISQKPSRDICQRGTSLTIQCQVDSQVTMMFWYRQQPGQSLTLIATANQGSEATYESGFVIDKFPISRPNLTFSTLTVSNMSPEDSSIYLCSVNREETYGYTFGSGTRLTVV.

The chain is built from TRBV29-1 and TRBJ2-5; 8 positions match TRBD2. CDR1 and CDR2 (germline): SQVTM, ANQGSEA. Losses at the gene ends were 4 bases for V and 1 base for J; bases not matched to a gene: 2. This CDR3 is built from 13 residues. In nucleotides, the CDR3 is TGCAGCGTTGTAGCGGGGCCCCAAGAGACCCAGTACTTC. This translates into CSVVAGPQETQYF.

This chain links TRBV19 with TRBJ1-2; TRBD1 aligns across 10 bases. Trimming cost V 10 bases and J 6 bases; bases outside gene matches: 8. Germline V lookup: CDR1 LNHDA, CDR2 SQIVND (reference sequence). The CDR3 sequence is 13 residues long. Here the CDR3 reads CAIDRGQGDGYTF. CDR3 sequence (DNA): TGTGCCATCGACAGGGGGCAAGGGGATGGCTACACCTTC.

The chain is built from TRBV14 and TRBJ1-4, with unresolved D. The CDR3 runs to 14 residues. V lost 4 bases to trimming and J lost 0 bases, with 6 bases between them. Germline V lookup: CDR1 SGHDN, CDR2 FVKESK. The CDR3 loop is CASSPRATNEKLFF. CDR3 nucleotides: TGTGCCAGCAGCCCCAGAGCAACTAATGAAAAACTGTTTTTT.

This chain uses TRBV4-3 with TRBJ2-1; D may be TRBD2 (6 bases). From germline, CDR1 is LGHNA and CDR2 YSLEER. The V gene lost 0 bases and the J gene lost 5 bases, with 17 bases spanning the gap. The CDR3 extends over 17 amino acids. The CDR3 sequence is CASSQEARGLSNNEQFF. CDR3 sequence (DNA): TGCGCCAGCAGCCAAGAGGCGAGGGGACTTTCGAACAATGAGCAGTTCTTC.

V usage is TRBV6-5 and J usage is TRBJ1-5; the D is unclear. V was cut by 5 bases and J by 2 bases, with 13 bases left in between. The germline V gene has CDR1 MNHEY and CDR2 SVGAGI. The CDR3 extends over 15 amino acids. The CDR3: CASSRTNGGNQPQHF. Here the CDR3 DNA reads TGTGCCAGCAGTCGGACGAATGGGGGCAATCAGCCCCAGCATTTT.

This clone was recorded only once. The V call is TRBV11-3, the J call TRBJ2-2; possible D gene TRBD2, 7 bases. V was trimmed by 3 bases and J by 6 bases, leaving 17 bases between them. Germline CDR1 reads SGHNT; CDR2 reads YENEEA. This CDR3 spans 16 amino acids. The CDR3, as DNA: TGTGCCAGCAGCTTTAGGTGGGGGGGCCCGGCCGGGGAGCTGTTTTTT. Its translation is CASSFRWGGPAGELFF.

The chain links TRBV4-3 to TRBJ1-2; D possibly corresponds to TRBD1 (6 bases). V was pared by 4 bases and J by 6 bases, with 24 bases between. Germline CDR1 reads LGHNA; CDR2 reads YSLEER. The CDR3 extends over 17 amino acids. Here the CDR3 DNA reads TGCGCCAGCAGCCGAAACGCCAGGGGATCAGTTGGAGATGGCTACACCTTC. It translates to CASSRNARGSVGDGYTF.

The rearrangement joins TRBV9 to TRBJ2-7, with 7 bases fitting TRBD1. V dropped 6 bases and J dropped 2; count of bases not matched to a gene: 8. This CDR3 has 14 amino acids. The germline CDR1 and CDR2 sequences are SGDLS and YYNGEE. In DNA form, the CDR3 reads TGTGCCAGCAATTCCGGGACAGATCCCTACGAGCAGTACTTC. It translates to CASNSGTDPYEQYF.

The chain carries TRBV5-6 and TRBJ1-2; D is uncertain. CDR1 is SGHDT, CDR2 YYEEEE, per germline. CDR3 size: 11 residues. Trimming pared 1 base from V and 6 bases from J, leaving 4 bases between. The CDR3 sequence: CASSLIDGYTF. DNA of the CDR3: TGTGCCAGCAGCTTGATTGATGGCTACACCTTC. Filled out from reference TRBV5-6 and TRBJ1-2, the complete variable domain reads DAGVTQSPTHLIKTRGQQVTLRCSPKSGHDTVSWYQQALGQGPQFIFQYYEEEERQRGNFPDRFSGHQFPNYSSELNVNALLLGDSALYLCASSLIDGYTFGSGTRLTVV.

J is TRBJ2-5 and V is TRBV5-4; D ambiguous. Germline lookup yields CDR1 SGHNT and CDR2 YYREEE (reference sequence). This CDR3 has 14 residues. V dropped 0 bases and J dropped 1 base, with 7 bases sitting between them. This chain's CDR3 is CASSLGSFQETQYF. CDR3 nucleotide sequence: TGTGCCAGCAGCTTGGGTAGCTTCCAAGAGACCCAGTACTTC.